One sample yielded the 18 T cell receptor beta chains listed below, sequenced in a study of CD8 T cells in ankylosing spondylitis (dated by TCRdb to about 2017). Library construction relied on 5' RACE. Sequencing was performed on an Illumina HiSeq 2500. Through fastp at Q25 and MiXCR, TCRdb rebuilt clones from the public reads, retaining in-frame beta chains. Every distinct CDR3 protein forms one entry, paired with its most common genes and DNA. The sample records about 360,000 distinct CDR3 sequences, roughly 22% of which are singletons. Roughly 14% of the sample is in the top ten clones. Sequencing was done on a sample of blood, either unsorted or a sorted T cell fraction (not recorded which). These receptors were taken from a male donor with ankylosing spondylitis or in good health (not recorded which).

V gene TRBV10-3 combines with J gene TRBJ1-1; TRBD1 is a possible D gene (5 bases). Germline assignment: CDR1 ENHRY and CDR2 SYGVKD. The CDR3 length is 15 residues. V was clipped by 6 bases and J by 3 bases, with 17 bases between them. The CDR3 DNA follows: TGTGCCATCAGGTCTACGGAGGGGCCGGACACTGAAGCTTTCTTT. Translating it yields CAIRSTEGPDTEAFF.

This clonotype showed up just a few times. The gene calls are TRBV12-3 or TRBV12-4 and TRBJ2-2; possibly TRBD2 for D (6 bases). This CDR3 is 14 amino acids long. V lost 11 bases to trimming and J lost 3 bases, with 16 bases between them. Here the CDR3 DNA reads TGTGCCTGCCAACGGGGGAGCTACACCGGGGAGCTGTTTTTT. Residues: CACQRGSYTGELFF.

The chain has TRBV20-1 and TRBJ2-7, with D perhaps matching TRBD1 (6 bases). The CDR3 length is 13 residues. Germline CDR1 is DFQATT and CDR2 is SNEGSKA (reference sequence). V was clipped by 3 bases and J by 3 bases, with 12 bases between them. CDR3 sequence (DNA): TGCAGTGCTAGGGAACAGGGAAACTACGAGCAGTACTTC. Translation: CSAREQGNYEQYF.

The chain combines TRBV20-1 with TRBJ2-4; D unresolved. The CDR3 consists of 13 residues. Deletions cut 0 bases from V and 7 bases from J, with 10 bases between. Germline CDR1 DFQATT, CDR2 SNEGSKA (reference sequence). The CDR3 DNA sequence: TGCAGTGCTAGAGATCCCGGTTACAACATTCAGTACTTC. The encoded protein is CSARDPGYNIQYF.

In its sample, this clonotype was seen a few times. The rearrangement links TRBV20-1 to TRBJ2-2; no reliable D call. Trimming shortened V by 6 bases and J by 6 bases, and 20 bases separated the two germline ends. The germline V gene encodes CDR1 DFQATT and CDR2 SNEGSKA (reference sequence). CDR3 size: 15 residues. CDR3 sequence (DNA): TGCAGTGCGATTCGGCAGGATAGGATCCCCGGGGAGCTGTTTTTT. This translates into CSAIRQDRIPGELFF.

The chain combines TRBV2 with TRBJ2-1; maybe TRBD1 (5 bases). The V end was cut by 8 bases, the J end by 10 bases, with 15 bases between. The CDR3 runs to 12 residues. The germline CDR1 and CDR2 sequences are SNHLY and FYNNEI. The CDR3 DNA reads TGTGCCAGCGAAACTACAGGAAACGAGCAGTTCTTC. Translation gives CASETTGNEQFF.

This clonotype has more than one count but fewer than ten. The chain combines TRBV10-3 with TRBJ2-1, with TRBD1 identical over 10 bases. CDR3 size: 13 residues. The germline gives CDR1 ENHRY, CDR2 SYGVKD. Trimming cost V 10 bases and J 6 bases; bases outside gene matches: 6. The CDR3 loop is CATKDRGFNEQFF. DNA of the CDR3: TGTGCCACTAAGGACAGGGGGTTCAATGAGCAGTTCTTC.

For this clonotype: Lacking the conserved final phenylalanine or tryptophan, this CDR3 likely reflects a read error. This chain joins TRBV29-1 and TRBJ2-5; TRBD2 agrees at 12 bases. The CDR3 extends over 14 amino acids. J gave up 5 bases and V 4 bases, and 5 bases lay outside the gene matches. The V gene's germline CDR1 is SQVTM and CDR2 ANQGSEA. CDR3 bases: TGCAGCGTTGTACTAGCGGGGGGCGGGGAGACCCAGTACCTC. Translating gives CSVVLAGGGETQYL.

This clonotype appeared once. The CDR3 protein is CAWSVGLTGELFF. The CDR3 bases are TGTGCCTGGAGTGTCGGACTGACCGGGGAGCTGTTTTTT. This rearrangement joins TRBV30 to TRBJ2-2, with D maybe TRBD2 (5 bases). Trimming left V 0 bases short and J 5 bases short, with 7 bases between. The CDR3 runs 13 residues. CDR1 GTSNPN and CDR2 SVGIG come from the germline V gene (reference sequence).

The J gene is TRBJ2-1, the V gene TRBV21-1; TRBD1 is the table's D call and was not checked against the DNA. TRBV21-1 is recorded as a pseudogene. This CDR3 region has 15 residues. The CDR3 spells CASTLGQGTYNEQFF. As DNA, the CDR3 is TGTGCCAGCACCCTGGGACAGGGCACCTACAATGAGCAGTTCTTC.

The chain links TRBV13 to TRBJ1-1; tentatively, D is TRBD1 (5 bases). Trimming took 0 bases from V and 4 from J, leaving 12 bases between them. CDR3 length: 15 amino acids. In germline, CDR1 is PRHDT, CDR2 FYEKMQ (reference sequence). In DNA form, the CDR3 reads TGTGCCAGCAGCTTAGGCATACTGGGGGGCACTGAAGCTTTCTTT. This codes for CASSLGILGGTEAFF.

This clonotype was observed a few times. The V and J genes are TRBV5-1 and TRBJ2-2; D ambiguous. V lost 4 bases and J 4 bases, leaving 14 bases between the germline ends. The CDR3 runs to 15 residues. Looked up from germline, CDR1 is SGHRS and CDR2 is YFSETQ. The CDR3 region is CASSQVTEFTGELFF. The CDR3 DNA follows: TGCGCCAGCAGCCAAGTCACAGAGTTCACCGGGGAGCTGTTTTTT.

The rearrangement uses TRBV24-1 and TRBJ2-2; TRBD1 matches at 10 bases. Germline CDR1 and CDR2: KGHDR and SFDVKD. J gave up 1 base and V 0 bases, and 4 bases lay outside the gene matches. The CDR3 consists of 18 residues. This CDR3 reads CATSDLPGTGENTGELFF. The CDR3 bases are TGTGCCACCAGTGATTTGCCAGGGACAGGGGAGAACACCGGGGAGCTGTTTTTT.

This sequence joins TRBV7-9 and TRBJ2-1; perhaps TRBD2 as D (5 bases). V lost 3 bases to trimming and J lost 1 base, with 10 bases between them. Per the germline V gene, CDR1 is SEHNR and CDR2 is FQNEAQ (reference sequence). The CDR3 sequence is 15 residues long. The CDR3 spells CASSFAAGSYNEQFF. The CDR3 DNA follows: TGTGCCAGCAGCTTCGCGGCGGGTTCCTACAATGAGCAGTTCTTC.

As DNA, the CDR3 is TGTGCCAGCAGCTTAGGAGAGACAGGGAGCACAGATACGCAGTATTTT. As protein: CASSLGETGSTDTQYF. J is TRBJ2-3 and V is TRBV7-2; 7 bases map to TRBD1. V trimming: 1 base; J trimming: 0 bases; junction bases outside the gene matches: 4. The CDR3 runs 16 residues. In germline, CDR1 is SGHTA, CDR2 FQGNSA.

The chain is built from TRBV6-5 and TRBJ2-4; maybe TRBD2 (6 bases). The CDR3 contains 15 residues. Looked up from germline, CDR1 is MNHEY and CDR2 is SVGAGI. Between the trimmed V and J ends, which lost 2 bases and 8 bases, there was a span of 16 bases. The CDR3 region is CASSYPDGGVYIQYF. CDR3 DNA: TGTGCCAGCAGTTACCCCGACGGGGGAGTTTACATTCAGTACTTC.

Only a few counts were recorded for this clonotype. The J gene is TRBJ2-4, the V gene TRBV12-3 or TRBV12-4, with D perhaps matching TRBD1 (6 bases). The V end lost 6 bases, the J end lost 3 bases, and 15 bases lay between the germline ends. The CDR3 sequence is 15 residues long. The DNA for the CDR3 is TGTGCCAGCAGACCAACAGGGATCGGCAAAAACATTCAGTACTTC. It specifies CASRPTGIGKNIQYF.

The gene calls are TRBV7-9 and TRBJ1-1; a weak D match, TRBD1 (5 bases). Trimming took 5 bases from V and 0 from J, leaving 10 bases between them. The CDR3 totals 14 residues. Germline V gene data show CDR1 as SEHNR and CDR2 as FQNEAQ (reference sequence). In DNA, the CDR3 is TGTGCCAGCAGCCCCCGGACACTGAACACTGAAGCTTTCTTT. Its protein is CASSPRTLNTEAFF.